This T cell receptor (beta chain) stems from a study of CD8+ T cells in alopecia areata. Whole-study findings and limits: Scalp clonality, together with expanded CD8+ clones among the top 100, fell significantly with tofacitinib. Normal scalp showed lower clonality than lesional scalp, especially alopecia totalis/universalis.

Concerning this clone itself: The target antigen is unknown. Other DNA variants within this sample encode the same CDR3.

The CDR3 is 14 residues long. Germline V gives CDR1 MNHEY, CDR2 SMNVEV (reference sequence). Germline trimming cut 3 bases from V and 4 bases from J; bases unmatched to any gene: 1. As the sequencing template, cDNA was produced by extracting RNA and reverse transcribing it. Here immunoSEQ multiplex PCR was the method, and the copy in TCRdb shows in-frame clones only, minus some. This sample has 98,000 or so clones, with around 60% found just once. As for treatment: oral pan-JAK inhibitor, 5-10 mg twice daily. CD4+ and CD8+ T cells were sorted from PBMCs stained for CD3, CD4 and CD8. The receptor's source is a human donor with alopecia areata. This chain links TRBV27 with TRBJ2-1, with 9 bases fitting TRBD2. This material consisted of CD8+ T cells sorted from blood, taken at week 4, from a patient treated with tofacitinib. The chain's CDR3 is CASSLTSGYNEQFF. CDR3 in DNA: TGTGCCAGCAGTTTGACTAGCGGTTACAATGAGCAGTTCTTC.